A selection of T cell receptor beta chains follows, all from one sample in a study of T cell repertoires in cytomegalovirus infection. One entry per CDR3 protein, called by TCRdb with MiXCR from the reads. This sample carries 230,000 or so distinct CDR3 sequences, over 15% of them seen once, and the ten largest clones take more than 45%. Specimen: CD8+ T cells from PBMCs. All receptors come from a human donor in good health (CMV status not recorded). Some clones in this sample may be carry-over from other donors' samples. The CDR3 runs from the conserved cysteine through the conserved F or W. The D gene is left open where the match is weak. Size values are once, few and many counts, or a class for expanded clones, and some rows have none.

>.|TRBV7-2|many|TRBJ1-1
TGTGCCAGCAGCTGGGGGGGAATGGGGACTGAAGCTTTCTTT
CASSWGGMGTEAFF
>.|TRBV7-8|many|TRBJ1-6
TGTGCCAGCAGCCCTCCGGGGACTGGCGTTTATAATTCACCCCTCCACTTT
CASSPPGTGVYNSPLHF
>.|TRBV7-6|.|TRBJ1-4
TGTGCCAGCAGCCCCGAGTCGGGGACACGGGAAAAACTGTTTTTT
CASSPESGTREKLFF
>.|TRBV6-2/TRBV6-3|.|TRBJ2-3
TGTGCCAGCAGTCTACCCCGGGGATTAGATACGCAGTATTTT
CASSLPRGLDTQYF
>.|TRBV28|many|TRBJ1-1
TGTGCCAGCTGTGTGAGGGGGACTGAAGCTTTCTTT
CASCVRGTEAFF
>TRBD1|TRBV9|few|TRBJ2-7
TGTGCCAGCAGCGGCGGGACAGGGACCCTCTACGAGCAGTACTTC
CASSGGTGTLYEQYF
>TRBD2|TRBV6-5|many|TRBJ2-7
TGTGCCAGCAGTTACTCCTTCCCCCTAGCGGGGGTTACCTACGAGCAGTACTTC
CASSYSFPLAGVTYEQYF
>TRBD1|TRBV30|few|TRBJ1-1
TGTGCCTGGAGGGAATTGACAGGGAACCTGAACACTGAAGCTTTCTTT
CAWRELTGNLNTEAFF
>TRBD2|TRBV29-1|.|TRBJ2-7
TGCAGCGTTGAGATGGTGGTAGCGGGGTACTACGAGCAGTACTTC
CSVEMVVAGYYEQYF
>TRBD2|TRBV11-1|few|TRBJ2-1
TGTGCCAGCAACCTAGCGGGGGGTTCCTACAATGAGCAGTTCTTC
CASNLAGGSYNEQFF
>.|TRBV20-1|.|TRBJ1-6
TGCAGTGCTAGGGAAAGGGGAAGAGGTTCACCCCTCCACTTT
CSARERGRGSPLHF
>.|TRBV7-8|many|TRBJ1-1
TGTGCCAGCAGCTATACCTTCGTAGGAGACACTGAAGCTTTCTTT
CASSYTFVGDTEAFF
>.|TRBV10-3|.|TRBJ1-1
TGTGCCATCTCTCTGAACAGGGACAACACTGAAGCTTTCTTT
CAISLNRDNTEAFF
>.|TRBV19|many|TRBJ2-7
TGTGCCAGTAGTGGAACAAGCCTGAACGAGCAGTACTTC
CASSGTSLNEQYF
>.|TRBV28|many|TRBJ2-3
TGTGCCAGCACCGAGGGCCTTCTTTCCACAGATACGCAGTATTTT
CASTEGLLSTDTQYF
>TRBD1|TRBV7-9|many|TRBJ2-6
TGTGCCAGCAGCAAACGGACAGGGCCCGGGGCCAACGTCCTGACTTTC
CASSKRTGPGANVLTF
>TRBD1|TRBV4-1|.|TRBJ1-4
TGCGCCAGCAGCCAAGAGGTGACAGGGGTAGAAGAAAAACTGTTTTTT
CASSQEVTGVEEKLFF
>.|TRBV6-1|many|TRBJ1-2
TGTGCCAGCAGTAAGACAGGACGACCTAACTATGGCTACACCTTC
CASSKTGRPNYGYTF
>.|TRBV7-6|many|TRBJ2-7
TGTGCCAGCAGCTTAGGGGGTATTGCCTACGAGCAGTACTTC
CASSLGGIAYEQYF
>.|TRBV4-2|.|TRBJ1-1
TGTGCCAGCAGCCAAGAACTTCGCCAGACAGGAGATACCATGAACACTGAAGCTTTCTTT
CASSQELRQTGDTMNTEAFF
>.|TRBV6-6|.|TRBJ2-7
TGTGCCAGCAGTTACTCATTGGCCAGCTCCTACGAGCAGTACTTC
CASSYSLASSYEQYF
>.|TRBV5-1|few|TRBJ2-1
TGCGCCAGCAGCTTTGAAAGAGTAGGGGGGCCTATCTACAATGAGCAGTTCTTC
CASSFERVGGPIYNEQFF
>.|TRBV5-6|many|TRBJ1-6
TGTGCCAGCAGCTGGGGGGTGAATAATTCACCCCTCCACTTT
CASSWGVNNSPLHF
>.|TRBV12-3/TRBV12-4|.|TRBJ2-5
TGTGCCAGCAGATCCCTACAGGGAGGTGGGGAGACCCAGTACTTC
CASRSLQGGGETQYF
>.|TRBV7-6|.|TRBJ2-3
TGTGCCAGCAGCTTAGCGGCTAGCTGGAGAGATACGCAGTATTTT
CASSLAASWRDTQYF
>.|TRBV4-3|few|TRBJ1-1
TGCGCCAGCAGCCAAGGGTTACAGTACGGAACTGAAGCTTTCTTT
CASSQGLQYGTEAFF
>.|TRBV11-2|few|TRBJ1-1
TGTGCCAGCAGCTTAAACAATGGTGCAAGTGAAGCTTTCTTT
CASSLNNGASEAFF
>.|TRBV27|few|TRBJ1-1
TGTGCCAGCAGTATGACAGGCCCCACTGAAGCTTTCTTT
CASSMTGPTEAFF
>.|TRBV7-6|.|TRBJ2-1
TGTGCCAGCAGCCCCGGGGTGCCCTACAATGAGCAGTTCTTC
CASSPGVPYNEQFF
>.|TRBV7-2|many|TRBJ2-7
TGTGCCAGCAGCTCGAGTCTAGGGAGCTCCTACGAGCAGTACTTC
CASSSSLGSSYEQYF